Listed here are 32 T cell receptor beta chains from one sample, sequenced in a study of blood T cells in healthy people across ages. With a J-beta primer mix and a sample-barcoded 5' primer, a second PCR ran roughly 6 to 12 cycles. TCRdb reanalysed the 5' RACE reads using MiXCR and keeps one entry per CDR3 protein. The sample lists about 1,400,000 distinct CDR3 sequences, approximately 59% occurring once. Sequenced: blood. The source of these receptors is a man aged 18 to 35 in good health.

The rearrangement uses TRBV6-2 or TRBV6-3 and TRBJ2-1, with TRBD2 identical over 12 bases. V trimming: 5 bases; J trimming: 8 bases; junction bases outside the gene matches: 13. Germline lookup yields CDR1 MNHEY and CDR2 SVGEGT. This CDR3 is built from 17 residues. In nucleotides, the CDR3 is TGTGCCAGCAGTGACCTTCCGGTGACTAGCGGGGGTCATGAGCAGTTCTTC. It yields the protein CASSDLPVTSGGHEQFF.

The V and J genes are TRBV12-3 or TRBV12-4 and TRBJ1-2; D is unresolved. The V and J ends lost 5 bases and 8 bases respectively, with 21 bases between them. This CDR3 has 15 amino acids. For the CDR3, the DNA is TGTGCCAGCAGTCCCCCCTCCCGGCCGGAGTTCGGCTACACCTTC. This gives the protein CASSPPSRPEFGYTF.

V and J are TRBV2 and TRBJ2-1; D uncertain. Trimming removed 8 bases from V and 3 bases from J, with 11 bases in between. The germline V gene has CDR1 SNHLY and CDR2 FYNNEI. The CDR3 consists of 13 residues. CDR3 loop: CASHYLGYNEQFF. CDR3 DNA: TGTGCCAGCCATTACCTAGGCTACAATGAGCAGTTCTTC.

The chain recombines TRBV7-9 with TRBJ2-1; 8 bases match TRBD2. CDR1 and CDR2 (germline): SEHNR, FQNEAQ (reference sequence). V shed 5 bases, J shed 6 bases, and the junction held 9 bases outside the gene matches. This CDR3 region has 15 residues. CDR3 loop: CASSKSGTSFNEQFF. The CDR3 region has the DNA TGTGCCAGCAGCAAAAGCGGGACTAGTTTCAATGAGCAGTTCTTC.

The V and J genes are TRBV29-1 and TRBJ1-4; TRBD1 is a possible D gene (6 bases). The CDR3 has 13 amino acids. Germline V gene data show CDR1 as SQVTM and CDR2 as ANQGSEA. The ends were cut back, 6 bases at V and 8 bases at J, with 16 bases in the middle. The CDR3 nucleotides read TGCAGCGTATTACAGGGAGATTGGGAAAAACTGTTTTTT. This sequence encodes CSVLQGDWEKLFF.

The gene calls are TRBV5-1 and TRBJ2-7, with unresolved D. Germline V gene data show CDR1 as SGHRS and CDR2 as YFSETQ. The CDR3 is 11 residues long. V lost 7 bases and J 4 bases, leaving 9 bases between the germline ends. The CDR3 DNA is TGCGCCAGCTGGGAAGGGTACGAGCAGTACTTC. Amino acid sequence: CASWEGYEQYF.

The chain has TRBV5-1 and TRBJ1-5, with D unresolved. Trimming pared 10 bases from V and 6 bases from J, leaving 5 bases between. This CDR3 is 9 amino acids long. From germline, CDR1 is SGHRS and CDR2 YFSETQ. CDR3 in amino acids: CASPQPQHF. CDR3 DNA sequence: TGCGCCTCCCCTCAGCCCCAGCATTTT.

The rearrangement joins TRBV7-9 to TRBJ1-6, with unresolved D. CDR1 and CDR2 from the germline V gene are SEHNR and FQNEAQ (reference sequence). This CDR3 is built from 13 residues. Trimming removed 5 bases at V and 8 bases at J, with 10 bases between. The CDR3 DNA follows: TGTGCCAGCAGCACCCGGACCGATTCACCCCTCCACTTT. It specifies CASSTRTDSPLHF.

The chain is built from TRBV4-2 and TRBJ1-5; unclear D gene. The V gene lost 1 base and the J gene lost 0 bases, with 10 bases spanning the gap. In germline, CDR1 is LGHNA, CDR2 YNFKEQ. This CDR3 is 16 amino acids long. The CDR3 is CASSQAWGYSNQPQHF. The CDR3 bases are TGTGCCAGCAGCCAAGCCTGGGGATATAGCAATCAGCCCCAGCATTTT.

This clonotype was seen more than once but under ten times. The V and J genes are TRBV2 and TRBJ2-6; no reliable D call. Looked up from germline, CDR1 is SNHLY and CDR2 is FYNNEI. V gave up 4 bases and J gave up 3 bases, with 10 bases separating them. The CDR3 spans 15 residues. The CDR3 sequence: CASSVLVIGANVLTF. The CDR3 bases are TGTGCCAGCAGTGTCCTGGTGATTGGGGCCAACGTCCTGACTTTC.

The V call is TRBV10-3, the J call TRBJ2-3; 10 nucleotides line up with TRBD2. The ends lost 6 bases at V and 5 bases at J; junction bases unmatched: 5. CDR3 length: 14 residues. CDR1 and CDR2 (germline): ENHRY, SYGVKD. The CDR3 DNA follows: TGTGCCATCAGACCCACTAGCGGGATAGATACGCAGTATTTT. It codes for CAIRPTSGIDTQYF.

The chain employs TRBV20-1 and TRBJ2-3; either TRBD1 or TRBD2 may supply D (6 bases each). The CDR3 is 14 amino acids. Germline loops: CDR1 DFQATT, CDR2 SNEGSKA (reference sequence). V was trimmed by 6 bases and J by 1 base, leaving 14 bases between them. This chain's CDR3 is CSAPEGGGTDTQYF. CDR3 DNA sequence: TGCAGTGCCCCGGAGGGGGGTGGCACAGATACGCAGTATTTT.

This clonotype came up a few times. V is TRBV20-1 and J is TRBJ2-7; TRBD1 might be the D (6 bases). Between the trimmed V and J ends, which lost 6 bases and 7 bases, there was a span of 19 bases. Germline loops: CDR1 DFQATT, CDR2 SNEGSKA (reference sequence). The CDR3 covers 13 residues. The CDR3 DNA sequence: TGCAGTGCGCTGACCTCAAACAGGGAGGAGCAGTACTTC. Its protein product is CSALTSNREEQYF.

The chain employs TRBV15 and TRBJ1-6; D is undetermined. The CDR3 extends over 14 amino acids. The V and J ends lost 2 bases and 10 bases respectively, with 12 bases between them. Germline values: CDR1 LNHNV, CDR2 YYDKDF (reference sequence). The CDR3 loop reads CATSRTISESPLHF. The CDR3 DNA reads as TGTGCCACCAGCAGAACCATTAGTGAGTCACCCCTCCACTTT.

The chain is built from TRBV5-5 and TRBJ1-2; 9 bases match TRBD1. The CDR3 runs to 14 residues. After removal of 3 bases from V and 4 bases from J, the junction contained 4 bases not matched to a gene. Germline V gives CDR1 SGHKS, CDR2 YYEKEE (reference sequence). The CDR3 loop is CASSWDRVSYGYTF. Written as DNA, the CDR3 is TGTGCCAGCAGCTGGGACAGGGTCTCCTATGGCTACACCTTC.

The chain is built from TRBV7-9 and TRBJ2-2; TRBD1 agrees at 9 bases. CDR1 is SEHNR and CDR2 is FQNEAQ in the germline V gene (reference sequence). The V gene end was trimmed by 4 bases and the J gene end by 3 bases; junction bases not matched to a gene: 3. The CDR3 is 15 amino acids. Written as DNA, the CDR3 is TGTGCCAGCAGCTCACAGGGGGCGCACACCGGGGAGCTGTTTTTT. The encoded protein is CASSSQGAHTGELFF. The complete variable domain, with remaining parts taken from reference TRBV7-9 and TRBJ2-2, reads DTGVSQNPRHKITKRGQNVTFRCDPISEHNRLYWYRQTLGQGPEFLTYFQNEAQLEKSRLLSDRFSAERPKGSFSTLEIQRTEQGDSAMYLCASSSQGAHTGELFFGEGSRLTVL.

This clonotype was detected only once. The V and J genes are TRBV9 and TRBJ2-4; TRBD2 agrees at 9 bases. Germline assignment: CDR1 SGDLS and CDR2 YYNGEE. V was pared by 0 bases and J by 2 bases, with 3 bases of the junction left unmatched. The CDR3 totals 16 residues. CDR3: CASSVGTSVPKNIQYF. For the CDR3, the DNA is TGTGCCAGCAGCGTAGGGACTAGCGTACCCAAAAACATTCAGTACTTC. The complete variable domain, with remaining parts taken from reference TRBV9 and TRBJ2-4, reads DSGVTQTPKHLITATGQRVTLRCSPRSGDLSVYWYQQSLDQGLQFLIQYYNGEERAKGNILERFSAQQFPDLHSELNLSSLELGDSALYFCASSVGTSVPKNIQYFGAGTRLSVL.

The V gene is TRBV12-3 or TRBV12-4, the J gene TRBJ2-1, with D tentatively TRBD2 (6 bases). V gave up 2 bases and J gave up 9 bases, with 11 bases separating them. The CDR3 length is 13 residues. CDR3 sequence (DNA): TGTGCCAGCAGTTTACTACTAGCTGGTGAGCAGTTCTTC. Residues: CASSLLLAGEQFF.

The chain uses TRBV11-1 and TRBJ2-1; 12 nucleotides match TRBD1. Germline loops: CDR1 SGHAT, CDR2 FQDESV (reference sequence). This CDR3 comprises 17 residues. V shed 6 bases, J shed 8 bases, and the junction held 14 bases outside the gene matches. The CDR3 DNA sequence: TGTGCCAGCAGATCAAAATATCCGGGACAGGGGGCCCATGAGCAGTTCTTC. This sequence encodes CASRSKYPGQGAHEQFF.

The V and J genes are TRBV20-1 and TRBJ2-7, with D hard to call. The germline V and J ends were trimmed by 3 bases and 0 bases, with 12 bases remaining between them. Per germline, CDR1 DFQATT and CDR2 SNEGSKA (reference sequence). The CDR3 totals 14 residues. The CDR3 sequence is CSARKGPLSYEQYF. CDR3 sequence (DNA): TGCAGTGCTAGGAAGGGTCCTCTCTCCTACGAGCAGTACTTC.

The chain has TRBV20-1 and TRBJ2-7; 11 bases line up with TRBD2. V was pared by 6 bases and J by 3 bases, with 7 bases of the junction left unmatched. The CDR3 has 14 amino acids. From germline, CDR1 is DFQATT and CDR2 SNEGSKA (reference sequence). The CDR3 here is CSAKGTSGNYEQYF. CDR3 bases: TGCAGTGCCAAAGGGACTAGCGGAAACTACGAGCAGTACTTC.

The rearrangement links TRBV18 to TRBJ1-6; a possible D gene is TRBD1 (5 bases). The CDR3 contains 14 residues. Deletions cut 5 bases from V and 9 bases from J, with 14 bases between. CDR1 and CDR2 from the germline V gene are KGHSH and LQKENI. CDR3: CASSNKDKVSPLHF. The CDR3 DNA is TGTGCCAGCTCAAACAAGGACAAGGTTTCACCCCTCCACTTT. The full variable domain, rest sourced from reference TRBV18 and TRBJ1-6, is NAGVMQNPRHLVRRRGQEARLRCSPMKGHSHVYWYRQLPEEGLKFMVYLQKENIIDESGMPKERFSAEFPKEGPSILRIQQVVRGDSAAYFCASSNKDKVSPLHFGNGTRLTVT.

The V gene is TRBV28, the J gene TRBJ2-4, with TRBD1 as a possible D gene (5 bases). V was trimmed by 8 bases and J by 0 bases, leaving 8 bases between them. Germline loops: CDR1 MDHEN, CDR2 SYDVKM. The CDR3 runs 13 residues. CDR3 sequence reads: CASETVAKNIQYF. CDR3 nucleotides: TGTGCCAGCGAGACAGTAGCCAAAAACATTCAGTACTTC.

The V gene is TRBV27, the J gene TRBJ2-7; 12 bases are shared with TRBD2. The CDR3 length is 15 residues. CDR1 and CDR2 from the germline V gene are MNHEY and SMNVEV (reference sequence). Trimming cost V 4 bases and J 3 bases; bases outside gene matches: 4. CDR3 amino acids: CASSSSGGAGYEQYF. The CDR3 DNA is TGTGCCAGCAGTTCTAGCGGGGGGGCCGGCTACGAGCAGTACTTC.

The chain links TRBV20-1 to TRBJ2-3; 11 bases map to TRBD2. This CDR3 is built from 13 residues. V trimming: 6 bases; J trimming: 5 bases; junction bases outside the gene matches: 4. Looked up from germline, CDR1 is DFQATT and CDR2 is SNEGSKA (reference sequence). The CDR3 is CSANLAGGDTQYF. The CDR3 nucleotides read TGCAGTGCAAACCTAGCGGGAGGAGATACGCAGTATTTT.

This clonotype was counted between two and nine times. The chain combines TRBV29-1 with TRBJ2-7, with 10 bases aligning to TRBD1. V shed 4 bases, J shed 3 bases, and the junction held 6 bases outside the gene matches. There are 14 residues in the CDR3. Germline values: CDR1 SQVTM, CDR2 ANQGSEA. The CDR3 DNA reads TGCAGCGTTGGGGGACAGGGGACCCTCTACGAGCAGTACTTC. It encodes CSVGGQGTLYEQYF.

This clonotype was counted only a few times. The V and J genes are TRBV5-1 and TRBJ2-5; D is uncertain. Germline V gene lookup returns CDR1 SGHRS and CDR2 YFSETQ. CDR3 length: 13 amino acids. V was clipped by 0 bases and J by 5 bases, with 8 bases between them. The CDR3 DNA sequence: TGCGCCAGCAGCTTGGAGTCTCGGGAGACCCAGTACTTC. This sequence encodes CASSLESRETQYF.

The V call is TRBV27, the J call TRBJ2-1, with D possibly matching TRBD1 (6 bases). The CDR3 has 15 residues. The germline V gene encodes CDR1 MNHEY and CDR2 SMNVEV (reference sequence). Trimming pared 7 bases from V and 2 bases from J, leaving 15 bases between. In DNA form, the CDR3 reads TGTGCCAGCACCCACCAGGGGTCGACCTACAATGAGCAGTTCTTC. It specifies CASTHQGSTYNEQFF.

This rearrangement joins TRBV6-1 to TRBJ1-1, with D possibly matching TRBD1 (5 bases). This CDR3 contains 14 residues. V was clipped by 7 bases and J by 7 bases, with 19 bases between them. Germline V gene lookup returns CDR1 MNHNS and CDR2 SASEGT. In nucleotides, the CDR3 is TGTGCCAGCACTCCGTTCGGGCAGGGCAATGAAGCTTTCTTT. It specifies CASTPFGQGNEAFF.

The V and J genes are TRBV5-1 and TRBJ2-1, with 9 bases fitting TRBD1. The J call is doubtful: the DNA matches TRBJ2-7 better. The CDR3 totals 15 residues. Germline V gives CDR1 SGHRS, CDR2 YFSETQ. In DNA form, the CDR3 reads TGCGCCAGCAGCAACCTACAGGGGGCTAAGTACGAGCAGTACTTC. Translation gives CASSNLQGAKYEQYF.

V is TRBV27 and J is TRBJ2-1, with D tentatively TRBD2 (5 bases). There are 15 residues in the CDR3. CDR1 is MNHEY, CDR2 SMNVEV, per germline (reference sequence). V was trimmed by 1 base and J by 6 bases, leaving 13 bases between them. The DNA for the CDR3 is TGTGCCAGCAGTTTATTGCTAGCAAAGGTCAATGAGCAGTTCTTC. Its protein product is CASSLLLAKVNEQFF.

The chain carries TRBV29-1 and TRBJ1-2; D may be TRBD1 (6 bases). This CDR3 is 11 amino acids long. Trimming shortened V by 0 bases and J by 8 bases, and 7 bases separated the two germline ends. The germline gives CDR1 SQVTM, CDR2 ANQGSEA. The CDR3 region has the DNA TGCAGCGTTGAAGAGGGGGCGGGCTACACCTTC. It translates to CSVEEGAGYTF.